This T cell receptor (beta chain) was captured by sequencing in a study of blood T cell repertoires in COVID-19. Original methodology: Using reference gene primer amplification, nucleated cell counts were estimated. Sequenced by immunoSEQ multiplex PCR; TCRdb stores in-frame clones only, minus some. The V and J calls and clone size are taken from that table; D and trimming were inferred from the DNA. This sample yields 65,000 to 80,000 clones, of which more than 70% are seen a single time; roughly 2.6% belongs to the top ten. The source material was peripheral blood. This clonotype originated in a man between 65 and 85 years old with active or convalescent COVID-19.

Written as DNA, the CDR3 is TGTGCCAGCAGTGGGACAGGGGGTAGTTCTGGGGCCAACGTCCTGACTTTC. Encoded protein: CASSGTGGSSGANVLTF. V usage is TRBV2 and J usage is TRBJ2-6; 10 nucleotides align to TRBD1. Germline V lookup: CDR1 SNHLY, CDR2 FYNNEI. The CDR3 is 17 amino acids. Trimming cost V 4 bases and J 1 base; bases outside gene matches: 4.